The source of this TCR beta chain is a study of identical twins. Unique molecular identifiers were present on the cDNA, which also gained a universal primer site by template switching. A single record per CDR3 protein comes from TCRdb applying MiXCR to the 5' RACE reads. The sample contains about 100,000 distinct CDR3 sequences, 5.5% to 7% of which appear only once. This clonotype was recorded many times. The germline CDR1 and CDR2 sequences are SGHRS and YFSETQ. V lost 2 bases and J lost 11, with 5 bases in between. The CDR3 consists of 10 residues. The TCR comes from a woman aged 45-65 years in good health. The sequencing input was memory T cells sorted from blood. This rearrangement joins TRBV5-1 to TRBJ1-5; D not certain. The CDR3 DNA follows: TGCGCCAGCAGCTTCCTTTCCCAGCATTTT. Protein sequence: CASSFLSQHF.